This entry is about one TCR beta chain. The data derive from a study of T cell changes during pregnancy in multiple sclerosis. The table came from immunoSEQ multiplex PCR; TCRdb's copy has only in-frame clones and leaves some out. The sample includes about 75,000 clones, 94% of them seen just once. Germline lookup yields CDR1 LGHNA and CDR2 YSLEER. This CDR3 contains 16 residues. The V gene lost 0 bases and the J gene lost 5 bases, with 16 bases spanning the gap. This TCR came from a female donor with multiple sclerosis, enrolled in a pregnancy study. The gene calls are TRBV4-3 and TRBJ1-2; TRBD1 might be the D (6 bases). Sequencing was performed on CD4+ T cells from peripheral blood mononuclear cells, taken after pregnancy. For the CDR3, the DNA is TGCGCCAGCAGCCAAGATCAGGCCAGGGGATTGTATGGCTACACCTTC. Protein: CASSQDQARGLYGYTF.